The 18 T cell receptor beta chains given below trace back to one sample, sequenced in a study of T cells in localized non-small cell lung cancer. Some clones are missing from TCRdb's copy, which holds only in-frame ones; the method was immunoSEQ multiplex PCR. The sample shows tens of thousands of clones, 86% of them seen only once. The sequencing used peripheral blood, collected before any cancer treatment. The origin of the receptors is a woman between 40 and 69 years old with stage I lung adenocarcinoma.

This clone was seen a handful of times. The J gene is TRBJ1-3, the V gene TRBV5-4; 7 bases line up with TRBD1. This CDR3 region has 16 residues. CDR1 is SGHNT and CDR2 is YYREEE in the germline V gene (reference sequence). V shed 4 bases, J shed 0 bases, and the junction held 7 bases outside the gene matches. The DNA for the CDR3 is TGTGCCAGCAGCCTAGGACAGGCGCGCTCTGGAAACACCATATATTTT. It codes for CASSLGQARSGNTIYF.

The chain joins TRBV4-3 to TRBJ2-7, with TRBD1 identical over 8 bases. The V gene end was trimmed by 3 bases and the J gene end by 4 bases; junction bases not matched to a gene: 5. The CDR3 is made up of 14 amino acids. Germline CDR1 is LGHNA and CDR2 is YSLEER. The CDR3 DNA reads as TGCGCCAGCAGCCAGAGACAGGGGAATTACGAGCAGTACTTC. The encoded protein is CASSQRQGNYEQYF.

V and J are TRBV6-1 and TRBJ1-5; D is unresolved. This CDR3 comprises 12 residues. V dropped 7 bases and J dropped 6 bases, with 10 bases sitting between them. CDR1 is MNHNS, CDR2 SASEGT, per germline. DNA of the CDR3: TGTGCCAGCAAGGAGGCGTTTCAGCCCCAGCATTTT. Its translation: CASKEAFQPQHF.

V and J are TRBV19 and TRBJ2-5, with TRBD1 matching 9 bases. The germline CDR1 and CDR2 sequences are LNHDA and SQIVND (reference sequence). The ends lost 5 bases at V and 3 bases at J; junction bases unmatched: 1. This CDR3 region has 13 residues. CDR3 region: CASSGTGKETQYF. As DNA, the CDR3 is TGTGCCAGTAGTGGGACAGGGAAAGAGACCCAGTACTTC.

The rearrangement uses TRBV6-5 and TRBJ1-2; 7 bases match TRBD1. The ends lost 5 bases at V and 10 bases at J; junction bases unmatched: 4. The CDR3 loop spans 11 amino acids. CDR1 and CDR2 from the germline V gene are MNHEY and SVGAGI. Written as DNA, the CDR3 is TGTGCCAGCAGTCACGACAGGGACTACACCTTC. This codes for CASSHDRDYTF.

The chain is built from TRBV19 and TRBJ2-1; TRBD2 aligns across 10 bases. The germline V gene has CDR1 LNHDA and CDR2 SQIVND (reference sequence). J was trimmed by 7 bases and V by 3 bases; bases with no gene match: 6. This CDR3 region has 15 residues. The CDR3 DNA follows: TGTGCCAGTAGTATGAGAAGCGGGGGGGCGAATGAGCAGTTCTTC. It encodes CASSMRSGGANEQFF.

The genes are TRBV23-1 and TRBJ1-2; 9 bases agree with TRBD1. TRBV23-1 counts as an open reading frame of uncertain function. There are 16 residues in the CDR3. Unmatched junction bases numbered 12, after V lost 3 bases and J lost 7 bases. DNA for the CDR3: TGCGCCAGCAGTCAGACTGAACAGGGGGCGAAGCGTGGCTACACCTTC. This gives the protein CASSQTEQGAKRGYTF.

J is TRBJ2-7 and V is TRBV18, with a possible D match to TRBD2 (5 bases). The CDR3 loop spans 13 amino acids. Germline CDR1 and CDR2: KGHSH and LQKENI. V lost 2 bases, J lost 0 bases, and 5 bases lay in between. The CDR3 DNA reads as TGTGCCAGCTCACCAGGGAGCTCCTACGAGCAGTACTTC. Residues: CASSPGSSYEQYF. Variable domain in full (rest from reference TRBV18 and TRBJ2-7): NAGVMQNPRHLVRRRGQEARLRCSPMKGHSHVYWYRQLPEEGLKFMVYLQKENIIDESGMPKERFSAEFPKEGPSILRIQQVVRGDSAAYFCASSPGSSYEQYFGPGTRLTVT.

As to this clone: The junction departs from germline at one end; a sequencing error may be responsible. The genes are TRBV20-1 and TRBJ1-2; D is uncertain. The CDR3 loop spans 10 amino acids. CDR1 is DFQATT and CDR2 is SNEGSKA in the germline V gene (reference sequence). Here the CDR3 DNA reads TGCAGAGGGTTCCGGTCCGTAAGTTACTTC. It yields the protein CRGFRSVSYF.

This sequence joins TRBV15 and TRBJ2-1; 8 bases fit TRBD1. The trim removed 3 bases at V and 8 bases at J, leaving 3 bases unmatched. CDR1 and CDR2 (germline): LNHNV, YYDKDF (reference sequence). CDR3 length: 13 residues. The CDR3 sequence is CATSRDRAYEQFF. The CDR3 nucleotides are TGTGCCACCAGCAGGGACAGGGCCTATGAGCAGTTCTTC.

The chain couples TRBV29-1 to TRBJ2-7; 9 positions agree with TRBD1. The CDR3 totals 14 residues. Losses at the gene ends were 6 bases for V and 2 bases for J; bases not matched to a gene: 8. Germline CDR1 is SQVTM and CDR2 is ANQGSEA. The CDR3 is CSVADRGPTYEQYF. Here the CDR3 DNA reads TGCAGCGTAGCGGACAGGGGCCCCACCTACGAGCAGTACTTC.

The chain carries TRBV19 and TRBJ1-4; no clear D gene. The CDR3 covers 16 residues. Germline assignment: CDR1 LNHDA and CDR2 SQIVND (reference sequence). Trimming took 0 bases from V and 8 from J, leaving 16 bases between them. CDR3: CASSIDLAGEDEKLFF. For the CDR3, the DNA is TGTGCCAGTAGTATAGATCTTGCCGGGGAGGACGAAAAACTGTTTTTT.

The CDR3 DNA reads TGTGCCAGTACCCTCGGATGGGGGGAGGCTGGAAACACCATATATTTT. Its protein product is CASTLGWGEAGNTIYF. The rearrangement joins TRBV19 to TRBJ1-3, with a possible D match to TRBD1 (5 bases). CDR1 and CDR2 from the germline V gene are LNHDA and SQIVND (reference sequence). V gave up 7 bases and J gave up 2 bases, with 18 bases separating them. The CDR3 consists of 16 residues.

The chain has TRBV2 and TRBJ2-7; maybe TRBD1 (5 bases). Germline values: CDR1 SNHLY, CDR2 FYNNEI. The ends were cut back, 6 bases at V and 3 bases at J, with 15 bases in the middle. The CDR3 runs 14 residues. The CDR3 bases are TGTGCCAGCAGGAGACAGTATAACATCTACGAGCAGTACTTC. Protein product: CASRRQYNIYEQYF. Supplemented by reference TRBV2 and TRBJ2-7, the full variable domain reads EPEVTQTPSHQVTQMGQEVILRCVPISNHLYFYWYRQILGQKVEFLVSFYNNEISEKSEIFDDQFSVERPDGSNFTLKIRSTKLEDSAMYFCASRRQYNIYEQYFGPGTRLTVT.

The CDR3 bases are TGTGCCAGCAGCTTATATACGGATTCACCCCTCCACTTT. This sequence encodes CASSLYTDSPLHF. V and J are TRBV7-2 and TRBJ1-6; D is uncertain. Germline CDR1 and CDR2: SGHTA and FQGNSA. V gave up 2 bases and J gave up 8 bases, with 7 bases separating them. The CDR3 sequence is 13 residues long.

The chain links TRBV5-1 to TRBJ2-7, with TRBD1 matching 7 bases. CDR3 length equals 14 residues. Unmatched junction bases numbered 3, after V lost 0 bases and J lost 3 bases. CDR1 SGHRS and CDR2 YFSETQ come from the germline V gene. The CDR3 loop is CASSLGQGVYEQYF. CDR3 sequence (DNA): TGCGCCAGCAGCTTGGGACAGGGTGTCTACGAGCAGTACTTC.

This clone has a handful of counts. CDR3 residues: CASSRQTRNSGANVLTF. The DNA of the CDR3 is TGTGCCAGCAGCCGACAAACTCGGAACTCTGGGGCCAACGTCCTGACTTTC. The genes are TRBV7-2 and TRBJ2-6; D remains unclear. V lost 5 bases and J 0 bases, leaving 14 bases between the germline ends. Germline V lookup: CDR1 SGHTA, CDR2 FQGNSA. The CDR3 has 17 residues.

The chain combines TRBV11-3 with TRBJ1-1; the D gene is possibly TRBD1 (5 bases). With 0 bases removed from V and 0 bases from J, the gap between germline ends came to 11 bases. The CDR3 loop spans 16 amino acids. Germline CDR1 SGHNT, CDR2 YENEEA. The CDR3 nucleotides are TGTGCCAGCAGCTTAGATGGGGGGTTAATGAACACTGAAGCTTTCTTT. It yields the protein CASSLDGGLMNTEAFF.